This T cell receptor beta chain derives from a study of regulatory T cells in long-lasting Graves disease. As to time point: newly diagnosed GD, antithyroid drugs for less than 3 months. RNA from PBMCs was the source of the TCR library. This clonotype has more than one count but fewer than ten. Building the TCR beta libraries relied on iRepertoire HTBI primers, and CDR3 regions underwent Arm-PCR. Using its own MiXCR run on the multiplex PCR reads, TCRdb lists one record per CDR3 protein. This table holds approximately 400,000 distinct CDR3 sequences, about 15% found once. The length of the CDR3 is 15 residues. Germline assignment: CDR1 SGHTA and CDR2 FQGTGA. V was pared by 5 bases and J by 3 bases, with 4 bases of the junction left unmatched. This sample also belongs to another study, concerning T cells in Graves' hyperthyroidism and ophthalmopathy.

The sequences come from peripheral blood mononuclear cells (PBMCs), collected at new diagnosis, from a patient treated with antithyroid drugs. J is TRBJ2-1 and V is TRBV7-3; 10 nucleotides agree with TRBD1. The TCR originated in a woman aged 40 to 50 with Graves disease. CDR3 sequence (DNA): TGTGCCAGCAGCCGCGGACAGGGGGACTACAATGAGCAGTTCTTC. Encoded protein: CASSRGQGDYNEQFF.